This T cell receptor beta chain was sequenced in a study of blood T cells in healthy people across ages. Findings and limits, study-wide: TCR beta diversity, measured per million T cells, fell in a roughly linear way with age. Nothing was known about donor CMV status, and this possibly confounded expanded clonotype changes.

PBMCs were isolated at a quantity of at least 7 million per sample. Notes on this clonotype: Its antigen is unidentified.

PCR was performed a second time for roughly 7 to 12 cycles using a sample-barcoded 5' primer and a J-beta primer mix. Per-sample output comprised a minimum of 3 million paired-end reads containing CDR3. TCRdb ran MiXCR on the 5' RACE reads and lists one entry per CDR3 protein. Among about 830,000 distinct CDR3 sequences, approximately 67% were seen once, and the ten largest hold 28%. Trimming took 5 bases from V and 7 from J, leaving 23 bases between them. The CDR3 sequence is 16 residues long. The V gene's germline CDR1 is LGHDT and CDR2 YNNKEL (reference sequence). The sequencing input was blood. This TCR was sampled from a man aged 25 to 40 in good health. The gene calls are TRBV3-1 and TRBJ2-5; perhaps TRBD1 as D (6 bases). CDR3 residues: CASSAARDTLGGTQYF. The CDR3 bases are TGTGCCAGCAGCGCAGCTAGGGACACCTTAGGCGGGACCCAGTACTTC.